These 20 T cell receptor beta chains were all obtained from the same sample, sequenced in a study of blood T cells in healthy people across ages. The authors ran a second PCR of 7 to 11 cycles using a sample-barcoded 5' primer and a J-beta primer mix. TCRdb passed the 5' RACE reads through MiXCR, listing each CDR3 protein once. Of roughly 1.5 million distinct CDR3 sequences listed, 42% were seen once; the top ten hold about 4%. The source material was blood. These receptor sequences come from a young woman in good health.

The chain uses TRBV9 and TRBJ2-1; TRBD2 aligns across 13 bases. J lost 13 bases, V lost 4 bases, and 14 bases had no gene match. The germline gives CDR1 SGDLS, CDR2 YYNGEE. The CDR3 consists of 16 residues. DNA of the CDR3: TGTGCCAGCAGCCCGGGGACTAGCGGGACTCAAGAGACCCAGTTCTTC. The encoded protein is CASSPGTSGTQETQFF.

In its sample, this clonotype was seen a few times. The chain has TRBV7-8 and TRBJ1-2; no clear D. The V end was cut by 5 bases, the J end by 0 bases, with 13 bases between. Germline-derived CDR1 and CDR2 are SGHVS and FQNEAQ. CDR3 length equals 15 residues. The CDR3 sequence: CASSLLILSNYGYTF. CDR3 nucleotide sequence: TGTGCCAGCAGCCTACTAATACTCTCTAACTATGGCTACACCTTC.

The chain is built from TRBV4-3 and TRBJ2-3, with a possible D match to TRBD2 (7 bases). This CDR3 has 16 amino acids. Trimming removed 0 bases at V and 0 bases at J, with 10 bases between. Germline CDR1 LGHNA, CDR2 YSLEER. The CDR3 region is CASSQERGPSTDTQYF. For the CDR3, the DNA is TGCGCCAGCAGCCAAGAGCGGGGGCCCAGCACAGATACGCAGTATTTT.

The genes are TRBV9 and TRBJ2-4; unclear D gene. Per the germline V gene, CDR1 is SGDLS and CDR2 is YYNGEE. The CDR3 is 14 amino acids. Between the trimmed V and J ends, which lost 0 bases and 2 bases, there was a span of 6 bases. CDR3 amino acids: CASSVGCTKNIQYF. In nucleotides, the CDR3 is TGTGCCAGCAGCGTAGGGTGTACCAAAAACATTCAGTACTTC.

V usage is TRBV7-2 and J usage is TRBJ2-7; 8 nucleotides align to TRBD2. Trimming removed 4 bases from V and 6 bases from J; junction bases left unmatched: 8. This CDR3 has 14 residues. Germline values: CDR1 SGHTA, CDR2 FQGNSA. The CDR3: CASSWGLDVGEQYF. CDR3 DNA sequence: TGTGCCAGCAGCTGGGGACTAGACGTTGGCGAGCAGTACTTC.

This clonotype has only a few counts. This chain links TRBV6-5 with TRBJ1-6; 8 nucleotides align to TRBD1. Germline V lookup: CDR1 MNHEY, CDR2 SVGAGI. V lost 0 bases to trimming and J lost 6 bases; unmatched junction nucleotides: 1. The CDR3 length is 15 residues. For the CDR3, the DNA is TGTGCCAGCAGTTACTCGGGACAGGTTAATTCACCCCTCCACTTT. This translates into CASSYSGQVNSPLHF.

This clonotype has just a few counts. CDR3 sequence: CASSSEVSGNEQFF. The CDR3 bases are TGTGCCAGCAGCTCAGAGGTTTCCGGGAATGAGCAGTTCTTC. The rearrangement joins TRBV7-9 to TRBJ2-1; no firm D call. The ends were cut back, 4 bases at V and 7 bases at J, with 14 bases in the middle. The germline gives CDR1 SEHNR, CDR2 FQNEAQ (reference sequence). The CDR3 extends over 14 amino acids.

The chain employs TRBV28 and TRBJ2-4; no reliable D call. Germline CDR1 is MDHEN and CDR2 is SYDVKM. The CDR3 length is 15 residues. Trimming pared 6 bases from V and 3 bases from J, leaving 15 bases between. CDR3 DNA: TGTGCCAGCAGCGCGATCTGGGAAGGCAAAAACATTCAGTACTTC. Translated: CASSAIWEGKNIQYF.

This clonotype was seen more than once but under ten times. V gene TRBV4-3 combines with J gene TRBJ2-3; 9 positions match TRBD2. Per the germline V gene, CDR1 is LGHNA and CDR2 is YSLEER. The trim removed 4 bases at V and 5 bases at J, leaving 16 bases unmatched. The CDR3 runs 18 residues. The CDR3 sequence: CASSPTPGIAGDKDTQYF. DNA of the CDR3: TGCGCCAGCAGCCCAACCCCCGGGATAGCGGGAGACAAAGATACGCAGTATTTT.

The CDR3 nucleotides are TGTGCCAGCAGCCCACTTGGGCAGGGTGCGTACTACAATGAGCAGTACTTC. This sequence encodes CASSPLGQGAYYNEQYF. This rearrangement joins TRBV6-2 or TRBV6-3 to TRBJ2-1, with D possibly being TRBD1 (5 bases). The better agreement between TRBJ2-7 and the DNA end casts doubt on the J call. CDR3 length equals 17 residues. Germline V gene lookup returns CDR1 MNHEY and CDR2 SVGEGT.

This chain connects TRBV27 to TRBJ1-2; no definite D call. The CDR3 spans 12 residues. CDR1 and CDR2 from the germline V gene are MNHEY and SMNVEV (reference sequence). Trimming stripped 8 bases from V and 5 bases from J, with 12 bases between. CDR3 loop: CASSAGAYGYTF. The CDR3 bases are TGTGCCAGCTCAGCGGGCGCGTATGGCTACACCTTC.

In this sample, this clonotype turned up a few times. The rearrangement joins TRBV5-6 to TRBJ2-7; D gene ambiguous. Trimming left V 0 bases short and J 2 bases short, with 15 bases between. The germline V gene has CDR1 SGHDT and CDR2 YYEEEE. This CDR3 has 16 amino acids. Here the CDR3 reads CASSLGVGRATYEQYF. DNA for the CDR3: TGTGCCAGCAGCTTGGGGGTCGGCAGAGCCACCTACGAGCAGTACTTC.

CDR3 coding DNA: TGTGCCAGCTTTAAGCTTATTAGCGGCACCTCCTACGAGCGGTACTTC. Its protein is CASFKLISGTSYERYF. The rearrangement links TRBV13 to TRBJ2-4; D is perhaps TRBD2 (6 bases). The V and J ends lost 8 bases and 15 bases respectively, with 32 bases between them. Germline loops: CDR1 PRHDT, CDR2 FYEKMQ (reference sequence). The CDR3 spans 16 residues.

The sample holds a few counts of this clonotype. The genes are TRBV4-1 and TRBJ2-1, with D uncertain. Germline assignment: CDR1 MGHRA and CDR2 YSYEKL. V lost 0 bases and J 3 bases, leaving 9 bases between the germline ends. The CDR3 extends over 15 amino acids. The CDR3 loop is CASSQDATDYNEQFF. The CDR3, as DNA: TGCGCCAGCAGCCAAGATGCGACGGACTACAATGAGCAGTTCTTC.

The genes are TRBV2 and TRBJ2-3; D might be TRBD2 (6 bases). Per the germline V gene, CDR1 is SNHLY and CDR2 is FYNNEI. The V and J ends lost 8 bases and 0 bases respectively, with 6 bases between them. The CDR3 runs 12 residues. DNA for the CDR3: TGTGCCAGCGGGAGGAGCACAGATACGCAGTATTTT. As protein: CASGRSTDTQYF.

The CDR3 spells CASSSTPILYIEEKLFF. The CDR3 bases are TGTGCCAGCAGCTCGACCCCCATTCTGTACATCGAAGAAAAACTGTTTTTT. The chain joins TRBV7-2 to TRBJ1-4, with D unresolved. V lost 4 bases and J lost 8, with 23 bases in between. The CDR3 consists of 17 residues. The germline CDR1 and CDR2 sequences are SGHTA and FQGNSA.

This clonotype was counted only a few times. The V gene is TRBV7-2, the J gene TRBJ1-4; D gene unclear. Looked up from germline, CDR1 is SGHTA and CDR2 is FQGNSA. CDR3 length: 15 residues. V was trimmed by 4 bases and J by 0 bases, leaving 9 bases between them. The CDR3 region has the DNA TGTGCCAGCAGCTCGGCAGTTGCAACTAATGAAAAACTGTTTTTT. Its translation: CASSSAVATNEKLFF.

The chain carries TRBV7-8 and TRBJ1-5; the D is unclear. The CDR3 covers 17 residues. Germline V gives CDR1 SGHVS, CDR2 FQNEAQ. The ends were cut back, 2 bases at V and 2 bases at J, with 16 bases in the middle. CDR3 bases: TGTGCCAGCAGCTTACCAAACGCTGGAAGGGGCAATCAGCCCCAGCATTTT. Its translation: CASSLPNAGRGNQPQHF. Variable domain in full (rest from reference TRBV7-8 and TRBJ1-5): GAGVSQSPRYKVAKRGQDVALRCDPISGHVSLFWYQQALGQGPEFLTYFQNEAQLDKSGLPSDRFFAERPEGSVSTLKIQRTQQEDSAVYLCASSLPNAGRGNQPQHFGDGTRLSIL.

Concerning this clonotype itself: A junction boundary mismatches the germline segment, possibly from a read error. The V call is TRBV7-2, the J call TRBJ2-3; D remains unclear. The CDR3 covers 14 residues. Germline-derived CDR1 and CDR2 are SGHTA and FQGNSA. CDR3 amino acids: CASSLDRGTDTRYF. Written as DNA, the CDR3 is TGTGCCAGCAGCTTAGATCGAGGCACAGATACGCGGTATTTT.

This clonotype was observed a few times. The chain uses TRBV20-1 and TRBJ1-1; D ambiguous. V lost 5 bases, J lost 5 bases, and 15 bases lay in between. Germline V gene lookup returns CDR1 DFQATT and CDR2 SNEGSKA (reference sequence). The CDR3 is 13 amino acids. Here the CDR3 DNA reads TGCAGTGCTGGACGGTCTACGAGAACTGAAGCTTTCTTT. Translating it yields CSAGRSTRTEAFF.